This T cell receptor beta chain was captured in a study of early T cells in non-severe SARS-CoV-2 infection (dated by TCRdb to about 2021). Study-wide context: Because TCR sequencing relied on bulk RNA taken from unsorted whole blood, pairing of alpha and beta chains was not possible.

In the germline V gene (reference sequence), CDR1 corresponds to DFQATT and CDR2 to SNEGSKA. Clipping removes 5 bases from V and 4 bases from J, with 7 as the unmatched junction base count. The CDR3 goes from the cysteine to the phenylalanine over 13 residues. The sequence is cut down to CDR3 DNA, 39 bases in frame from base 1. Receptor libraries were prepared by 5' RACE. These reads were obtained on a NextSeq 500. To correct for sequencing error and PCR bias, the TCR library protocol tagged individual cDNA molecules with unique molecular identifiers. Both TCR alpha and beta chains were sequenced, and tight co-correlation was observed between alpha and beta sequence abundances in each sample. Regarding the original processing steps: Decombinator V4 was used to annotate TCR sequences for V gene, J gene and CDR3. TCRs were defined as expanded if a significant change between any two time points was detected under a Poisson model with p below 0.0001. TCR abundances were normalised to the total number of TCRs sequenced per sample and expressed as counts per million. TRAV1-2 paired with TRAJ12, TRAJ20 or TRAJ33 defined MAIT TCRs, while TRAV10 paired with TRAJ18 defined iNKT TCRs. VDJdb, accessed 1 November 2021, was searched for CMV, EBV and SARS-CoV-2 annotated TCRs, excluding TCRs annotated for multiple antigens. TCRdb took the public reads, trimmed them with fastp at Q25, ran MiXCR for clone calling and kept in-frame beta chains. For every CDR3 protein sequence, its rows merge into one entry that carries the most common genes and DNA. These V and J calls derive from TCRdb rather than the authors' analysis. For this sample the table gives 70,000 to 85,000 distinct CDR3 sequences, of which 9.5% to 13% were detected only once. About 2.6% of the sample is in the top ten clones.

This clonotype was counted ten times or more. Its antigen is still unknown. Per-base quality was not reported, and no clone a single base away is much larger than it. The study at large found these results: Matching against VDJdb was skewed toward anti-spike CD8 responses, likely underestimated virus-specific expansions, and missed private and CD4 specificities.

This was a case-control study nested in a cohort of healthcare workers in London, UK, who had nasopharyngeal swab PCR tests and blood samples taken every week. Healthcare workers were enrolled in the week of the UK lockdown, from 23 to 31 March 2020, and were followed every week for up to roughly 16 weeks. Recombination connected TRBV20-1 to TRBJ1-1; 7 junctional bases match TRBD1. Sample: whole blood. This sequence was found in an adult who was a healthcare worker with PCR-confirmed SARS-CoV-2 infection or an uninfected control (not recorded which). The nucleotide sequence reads TGCAGTGCTGTCAGGGGGGTTGTCACTGAAGCTTTCTTT. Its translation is CSAVRGVVTEAFF.